The rows below give T cell receptor beta chains drawn from one sample of a study of OX40 agonist ivuxolimab in advanced cancers. The protocol was immunoSEQ multiplex PCR, while the TCRdb copy is restricted to in-frame clones and leaves out a portion. The sample consists of 60,000 to 90,000 clones, about 87% of them appearing once. The input for sequencing was CD4+ or CD8+ T cells sorted from blood, taken in a trial of the OX40 agonist ivuxolimab. All receptors derive from an adult with an advanced solid tumor such as melanoma, head and neck, liver or kidney cancer. Each CDR3 is given with its conserved first and last residue. The D gene is left open where the match is weak. The listing skips clone size in some rows; elsewhere it reads once, few, many or a size class.

D gene	clone size	V gene	J gene	CDR3 protein	CDR3 DNA
NA	NA	TRBV18	TRBJ1-2	CASSREGGGYGYTF	TGTGCCAGCTCACGCGAGGGAGGCGGCTATGGCTACACCTTC
NA	few	TRBV7-2	TRBJ1-3	CASSPNSGNTIYF	TGTGCCAGCAGCCCGAACTCTGGAAACACCATATATTTT
TRBD1	NA	TRBV7-6	TRBJ2-7	CASSPGGKQYF	TGTGCCAGCAGCCCAGGGGGCAAGCAGTACTTC
NA	NA	TRBV10-3	TRBJ2-6	CAISLPANVLTF	TGTGCCATCTCTCTCCCGGCCAACGTCCTGACTTTC
NA	NA	TRBV6-1	TRBJ1-1	CASSPPVGPNTEAFF	TGTGCCAGCAGTCCCCCGGTGGGCCCCAACACTGAAGCTTTCTTT
NA	NA	TRBV9	TRBJ1-2	CASSYRDTRGYTF	TGTGCCAGCAGCTATCGGGATACCAGGGGCTACACCTTC
TRBD1	NA	TRBV13	TRBJ1-3	CASSLDRFENTIYF	TGTGCCAGCAGCTTGGACAGGTTCGAGAACACCATATATTTT
NA	NA	TRBV6-5	TRBJ2-3	CASSAQLADTQYF	TGTGCCAGCAGTGCTCAGCTTGCAGATACGCAGTATTTT
NA	NA	TRBV19	TRBJ2-6	CASSIPSGTSGANVLTF	TGTGCCAGTAGTATCCCTTCAGGGACAAGTGGGGCCAACGTCCTGACTTTC
TRBD1	NA	TRBV7-2	TRBJ2-7	CASSLGTGSSYEQYF	TGTGCCAGCAGCTTAGGGACAGGGTCATCCTACGAGCAGTACTTC
TRBD1	NA	TRBV11-2	TRBJ1-2	CASSVTGTGDEDGYTF	TGTGCCAGCAGCGTTACCGGGACAGGGGACGAAGATGGCTACACCTTC
NA	NA	TRBV2	TRBJ1-2	CASNLQGGDYGYTF	TGTGCCAGCAACCTACAGGGTGGCGACTATGGCTACACCTTC
NA	NA	TRBV15	TRBJ2-7	CATRDTAHEQYF	TGTGCCACCAGGGACACCGCCCACGAGCAGTACTTC
NA	NA	TRBV30	TRBJ1-6	CAWRGDNSPLHF	TGTGCCTGGAGGGGAGACAATTCACCCCTCCACTTT
NA	NA	TRBV5-1	TRBJ2-3	CASALNTDTQYF	TGCGCCAGCGCTCTCAACACGGATACGCAGTATTTT
NA	NA	TRBV10-3	TRBJ2-1	CAISEAIDATYNEQFF	TGTGCCATCAGTGAGGCGATAGACGCTACTTACAATGAGCAGTTCTTC
NA	NA	TRBV5-6	TRBJ2-3	CASSDSGTSTDTQYF	TGTGCCAGCAGCGATAGCGGAACTAGCACAGATACGCAGTATTTT
NA	once	TRBV5-1	TRBJ1-3	CASSVMGLGRSGNTIYF	TGCGCCAGCTCCGTTATGGGTTTAGGGAGGTCTGGAAACACCATATATTTT
NA	NA	TRBV5-6	TRBJ1-6	CASSLTGTGSYNSPLHF	TGTGCCAGCAGCTTAACAGGGACTGGTTCCTATAATTCACCCCTCCACTTT
NA	NA	TRBV7-2	TRBJ2-1	CASSLPYAGGYNEQFF	TGTGCCAGCAGTCTTCCATATGCGGGCGGTTACAATGAGCAGTTCTTC
TRBD2	NA	TRBV10-3	TRBJ2-3	CAISDSLAEPSTDTQYF	TGTGCCATCAGTGATAGCCTAGCGGAACCTAGCACAGATACGCAGTATTTT
NA	NA	TRBV11-2	TRBJ1-1	CASSFTGLVTEAFF	TGTGCCAGCAGCTTTACAGGGCTGGTTACTGAAGCTTTCTTT
NA	once	TRBV2	TRBJ1-2	CASSEQGINYGYTF	TGTGCCAGCAGTGAACAGGGGATTAACTATGGCTACACCTTC
TRBD1	NA	TRBV6-1	TRBJ1-5	CASSEQTGGQPQHF	TGTGCCAGCAGTGAACAGACAGGGGGTCAGCCCCAGCATTTT
NA	NA	TRBV21-1	TRBJ2-3	CASSLFLLTGPWVGTQYF	TGTGCCAGCAGCCTATTTCTATTGACAGGGCCATGGGTCGGTACGCAGTATTTT
NA	once	TRBV19	TRBJ2-1	CASRGPRGGDEQFF	TGTGCCAGTAGGGGCCCGAGGGGGGGCGATGAGCAGTTCTTC
NA	once	TRBV28	TRBJ2-5	CASSRTVRETQYF	TGTGCCAGCAGTAGGACTGTTAGGGAGACCCAGTACTTC
NA	NA	TRBV5-4	TRBJ2-5	CASSAQQVEQTQYF	TGTGCCAGCAGCGCCCAGCAAGTGGAACAGACCCAGTACTTC
NA	NA	TRBV7-8	TRBJ2-1	CASSLGPRPNEQFF	TGTGCCAGCAGCTTGGGACCCCGGCCCAATGAGCAGTTCTTC
NA	once	TRBV6-5	TRBJ2-1	CASSSYKWEQFF	TGTGCCAGCAGCTCCTATAAATGGGAGCAGTTCTTC
TRBD1	NA	TRBV19	TRBJ1-2	CASRDRDRVGYTF	TGTGCCAGTAGGGACCGGGACAGGGTTGGCTACACCTTC
TRBD1	once	TRBV7-9	TRBJ2-7	CASSSMTGGLTEQYF	TGTGCCAGCAGCTCAATGACAGGGGGCTTGACCGAGCAGTACTTC
NA	NA	TRBV28	TRBJ2-5	CASLDGQETQYF	TGTGCCAGCCTCGATGGCCAAGAGACCCAGTACTTC
NA	NA	TRBV7-9	TRBJ2-5	CASSPGTHQETQYF	TGTGCCAGCAGTCCCGGGACACATCAAGAGACCCAGTACTTC
NA	NA	TRBV18	TRBJ2-3	CASSPGLLSQYF	TGTGCCAGCTCACCAGGTCTCCTCTCGCAGTATTTT
NA	NA	TRBV4-3	TRBJ1-2	CASSQDRGSYYGYTF	TGCGCCAGCAGCCAAGATCGGGGGAGTTACTATGGCTACACCTTC
NA	NA	TRBV10-3	TRBJ2-3	CATKRDPNTDTQYF	TGTGCCACCAAGAGGGACCCCAACACAGATACGCAGTATTTT
NA	NA	TRBV28	TRBJ2-7	CASSSPDGGSYEQYF	TGTGCCAGCAGCAGCCCGGATGGGGGCTCCTACGAGCAGTACTTC
NA	NA	TRBV15	TRBJ1-5	CATARGSQPQHF	TGTGCCACCGCTCGGGGTTCGCAGCCCCAGCATTTT
TRBD1	NA	TRBV19	TRBJ1-4	CASSTTGNNEKLFF	TGTGCCAGTAGTACGACAGGGAATAATGAAAAACTGTTTTTT
NA	NA	TRBV11-1	TRBJ2-3	CASSSQITTDTQYF	TGTGCCAGCAGCTCCCAGATTACCACAGATACGCAGTATTTT
NA	NA	TRBV7-3	TRBJ1-1	CASSLVGGNTEAFF	TGTGCCAGCAGCTTAGTCGGAGGGAACACTGAAGCTTTCTTT
TRBD1	NA	TRBV15	TRBJ1-4	CATSTGTGGWISEKLFF	TGTGCCACCAGCACAGGGACAGGGGGCTGGATAAGCGAAAAACTGTTTTTT
NA	NA	TRBV10-2	TRBJ2-7	CATQNSGSSYEQYF	TGCGCCACCCAAAACTCGGGATCCTCCTACGAGCAGTACTTC
TRBD1	NA	TRBV27	TRBJ1-5	CASTDRGRGNQPQHF	TGTGCCAGCACGGATAGGGGGCGCGGGAATCAGCCCCAGCATTTT
NA	NA	TRBV5-4	TRBJ2-5	CASSLDWGGSKTQYF	TGTGCCAGCAGCTTGGATTGGGGGGGCAGTAAGACCCAGTACTTC
NA	NA	TRBV7-9	TRBJ1-1	CASSKEWDTEAFF	TGTGCCAGCTCCAAAGAATGGGACACTGAAGCTTTCTTT
TRBD1	once	TRBV7-2	TRBJ1-1	CASSWSQGARAFF	TGTGCCAGCAGCTGGTCCCAGGGGGCTCGGGCTTTCTTT
NA	NA	TRBV5-1	TRBJ2-5	CASSDGTPQETQYF	TGCGCCAGCAGCGACGGGACTCCTCAAGAGACCCAGTACTTC
TRBD2	NA	TRBV28	TRBJ2-2	CASNSGGADTGELFF	TGTGCCAGCAACAGCGGGGGGGCCGACACCGGGGAGCTGTTTTTT
TRBD1	NA	TRBV15	TRBJ1-2	CATSRDTGGGYTF	TGTGCCACCAGCAGAGATACAGGGGGTGGCTACACCTTC
TRBD2	NA	TRBV7-2	TRBJ2-7	CASARAGGLLEQYF	TGTGCCAGCGCGAGGGCGGGGGGACTCCTCGAGCAGTACTTC
NA	NA	TRBV7-9	TRBJ2-7	CASSFPGIHEQYF	TGTGCCAGCAGCTTCCCAGGGATCCACGAGCAGTACTTC